The 10 T cell receptor beta chains below come from one sample, sequenced in a study of blood T cells in healthy people across ages. Alongside a J-beta primer mix, a sample-barcoded 5' primer served in a second PCR lasting about 7 to 12 cycles. TCRdb ran MiXCR on the 5' RACE reads and lists one entry per CDR3 protein. The sample has 550,000 to 650,000 distinct CDR3 sequences, less than 35% seen once. Sample: blood. The receptors originated from a woman aged 80 or older in good health.

This clonotype occurred many times. J is TRBJ2-5 and V is TRBV5-4; TRBD1 agrees at 9 bases. V lost 4 bases to trimming and J lost 3 bases; unmatched junction nucleotides: 7. This CDR3 comprises 15 residues. Looked up from germline, CDR1 is SGHNT and CDR2 is YYREEE (reference sequence). CDR3 loop: CASSQPGQGKETQYF. CDR3 DNA: TGTGCCAGCAGCCAACCGGGACAGGGAAAAGAGACCCAGTACTTC.

This clonotype was recorded at least ten times. The V gene is TRBV18, the J gene TRBJ1-2; the D is unclear. This CDR3 has 14 residues. Germline V gives CDR1 KGHSH, CDR2 LQKENI. Deletions cut 0 bases from V and 4 bases from J, with 9 bases between. CDR3: CASSPPQVFYGYTF. In DNA, the CDR3 is TGTGCCAGCTCACCACCCCAGGTCTTCTATGGCTACACCTTC. The variable domain in full, completed from reference TRBV18 and TRBJ1-2, reads NAGVMQNPRHLVRRRGQEARLRCSPMKGHSHVYWYRQLPEEGLKFMVYLQKENIIDESGMPKERFSAEFPKEGPSILRIQQVVRGDSAAYFCASSPPQVFYGYTFGSGTRLTVV.

This clonotype has just one count. The rearrangement uses TRBV14 and TRBJ2-5, with TRBD1 identical over 9 bases. The length of the CDR3 is 15 residues. V shed 1 base and J 4 bases; nucleotides not matched to a gene: 4. Germline V gives CDR1 SGHDN, CDR2 FVKESK. This CDR3 reads CASSQVLDRGETQYF. CDR3 sequence (DNA): TGTGCCAGCAGCCAAGTCTTGGACAGGGGAGAGACCCAGTACTTC.

Regarding this clonotype: Just one base apart from a much larger clone, this may be a read error. The rearrangement joins TRBV7-9 to TRBJ1-2, with D possibly matching TRBD1 (5 bases). The CDR3 has 16 residues. Looked up from germline, CDR1 is SEHNR and CDR2 is FQNEAQ (reference sequence). Trimming cost V 2 bases and J 6 bases, with 19 bases left between them. CDR3 sequence: CASSLRPTGEGNGYTF. The CDR3, as DNA: TGTGCCAGCAGCTTAAGGCCTACAGGCGAAGGGAATGGCTACACCTTC. Based on the CDR3 plus reference TRBV7-9 and TRBJ1-2, the full variable domain is DTGVSQNPRHKITKRGQNVTFRCDPISEHNRLYWYRQTLGQGPEFLTYFQNEAQLEKSRLLSDRFSAERPKGSFSTLEIQRTEQGDSAMYLCASSLRPTGEGNGYTFGSGTRLTVV.

This clonotype has ten or more counts. The chain carries TRBV6-5 and TRBJ2-6, with D maybe TRBD1 (5 bases). This CDR3 has 16 residues. In germline, CDR1 is MNHEY, CDR2 SVGAGI. The ends were cut back, 6 bases at V and 0 bases at J, with 12 bases in the middle. DNA of the CDR3: TGTGCCAGCAGCTATCGACAGAGCTCTGGGGCCAACGTCCTGACTTTC. Protein: CASSYRQSSGANVLTF.

The V call is TRBV18, the J call TRBJ1-1, with D perhaps TRBD1 (6 bases). This CDR3 comprises 14 residues. Germline loops: CDR1 KGHSH, CDR2 LQKENI. With 1 base removed from V and 1 base from J, the gap between germline ends came to 7 bases. The CDR3 DNA is TGTGCCAGCTCACCACTACAGGGGAACACTGAAGCTTTCTTT. Its protein is CASSPLQGNTEAFF.

This clonotype has at least ten counts. The genes are TRBV7-2 and TRBJ1-2; no clear D. Per the germline V gene, CDR1 is SGHTA and CDR2 is FQGNSA. Trimming removed 4 bases at V and 7 bases at J, with 10 bases between. This CDR3 region has 12 residues. CDR3 DNA sequence: TGTGCCAGCAGCTGGGAGGCAGCTGGCTACACCTTC. This codes for CASSWEAAGYTF. Filled out from reference TRBV7-2 and TRBJ1-2, the complete variable domain reads GAGVSQSPSNKVTEKGKDVELRCDPISGHTALYWYRQSLGQGLEFLIYFQGNSAPDKSGLPSDRFSAERTGGSVSTLTIQRTQQEDSAVYLCASSWEAAGYTFGSGTRLTVV.

With regard to this clonotype: The junction departs from the called germline gene at one end, perhaps through a read error. The chain links TRBV28 to TRBJ1-2; 8 bases line up with TRBD1. CDR1 and CDR2 (germline): MDHEN, SYDVKM. The length of the CDR3 is 14 residues. The CDR3: CAGSRQGTNYGYTF. As DNA, the CDR3 is TGTGCCGGCAGTCGACAGGGGACTAACTATGGCTACACCTTC.

This clonotype was recorded at least ten times. V gene TRBV28 combines with J gene TRBJ1-2; no definite D call. In germline, CDR1 is MDHEN, CDR2 SYDVKM. V lost 5 bases and J 4 bases, leaving 14 bases between the germline ends. This CDR3 contains 14 residues. This CDR3 reads CASSPPPPIYGYTF. CDR3 DNA sequence: TGTGCCAGCAGTCCGCCACCCCCTATCTATGGCTACACCTTC.

This clonotype was seen ten or more times. V and J are TRBV7-6 and TRBJ2-7, with 9 bases identical to TRBD1. J was trimmed by 2 bases and V by 5 bases; bases with no gene match: 16. This CDR3 is 18 amino acids long. In germline, CDR1 is SGHVS, CDR2 FNYEAQ. The CDR3 DNA reads as TGTGCCAGCAGCCAAACCCTCCTTGGACAGGGGAGAGCCTACGAGCAGTACTTC. Its protein is CASSQTLLGQGRAYEQYF.